The following is a T cell receptor (beta chain) sequence with its context. Its antigen is unidentified. The PCR employed 60 Vbeta primers together with 13 Jbeta primers. The protocol was immunoSEQ multiplex PCR, while the TCRdb copy is restricted to in-frame clones and leaves out a portion. The sample records about 100,000 clones, roughly 83% being singletons. The V gene's germline CDR1 is MGHDK and CDR2 SYGVNS. The V gene end was trimmed by 6 bases and the J gene end by 7 bases; junction bases not matched to a gene: 13. The CDR3 covers 15 residues. This sample was included in a study of cytomegalovirus exposure and HLA in healthy donors. The study's findings and limits: In vitro experiments confirmed that three CMV-associated chains were specific for CMV antigens.

The chain is built from TRBV25-1 and TRBJ2-7; TRBD2 aligns across 9 bases. This TCR came from a man in his forties in good health and CMV-seronegative. Sequenced material: PBMCs. The DNA of the CDR3 is TGTGCCAGCAGCGCGGGACTAGCCCACATAGGGGAGCAGTACTTC. The encoded protein is CASSAGLAHIGEQYF.